This T cell receptor beta chain was captured by sequencing in a study of cytomegalovirus exposure and HLA in healthy donors. Overall study findings and caveats: Certain indistinguishable V segments, among them TRBV6-2 and TRBV6-3, were excluded. Reported performance of the classifier showed diagnosis of cytomegalovirus status with high specificity and sensitivity. Several of the most significant clusters appeared, in a later analysis, to be linked to common viral pathogens. CMV serostatus was the only recorded immune exposure for donors.

Looked up from germline, CDR1 is SGHRS and CDR2 is YFSETQ. The CDR3 has 15 residues. Trimming cost V 5 bases and J 5 bases, with 19 bases left between them. Primers: 60 Vbeta forward and 13 Jbeta reverse. Sequenced by immunoSEQ multiplex PCR; TCRdb stores in-frame clones only, minus some. Of 90,000 to 100,000 clones in the sample, around 82% are singletons; the top ten hold 0.76%. Turning to this clone: What it binds is unknown.

The sequencing sample was made of PBMCs. This receptor was taken from an older woman in good health and CMV-seronegative. This chain uses TRBV5-1 with TRBJ2-5; TRBD1 is a possible D gene (6 bases). CDR3 protein: CASSFRGDQGETQYF. In DNA form, the CDR3 reads TGCGCCAGCAGTTTTAGGGGCGATCAGGGGGAGACCCAGTACTTC.